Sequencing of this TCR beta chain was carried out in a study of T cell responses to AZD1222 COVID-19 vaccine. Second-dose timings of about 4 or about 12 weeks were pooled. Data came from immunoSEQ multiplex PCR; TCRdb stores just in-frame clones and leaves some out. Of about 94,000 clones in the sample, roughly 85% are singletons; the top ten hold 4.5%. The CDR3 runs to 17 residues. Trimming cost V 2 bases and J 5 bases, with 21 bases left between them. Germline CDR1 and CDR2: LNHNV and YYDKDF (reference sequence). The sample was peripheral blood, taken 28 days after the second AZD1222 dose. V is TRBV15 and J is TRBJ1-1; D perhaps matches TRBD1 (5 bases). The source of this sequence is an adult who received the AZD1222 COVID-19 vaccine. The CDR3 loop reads CATSRLAGMGYETEAFF. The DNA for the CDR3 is TGTGCCACCAGCAGACTAGCAGGGATGGGATACGAGACTGAAGCTTTCTTT.